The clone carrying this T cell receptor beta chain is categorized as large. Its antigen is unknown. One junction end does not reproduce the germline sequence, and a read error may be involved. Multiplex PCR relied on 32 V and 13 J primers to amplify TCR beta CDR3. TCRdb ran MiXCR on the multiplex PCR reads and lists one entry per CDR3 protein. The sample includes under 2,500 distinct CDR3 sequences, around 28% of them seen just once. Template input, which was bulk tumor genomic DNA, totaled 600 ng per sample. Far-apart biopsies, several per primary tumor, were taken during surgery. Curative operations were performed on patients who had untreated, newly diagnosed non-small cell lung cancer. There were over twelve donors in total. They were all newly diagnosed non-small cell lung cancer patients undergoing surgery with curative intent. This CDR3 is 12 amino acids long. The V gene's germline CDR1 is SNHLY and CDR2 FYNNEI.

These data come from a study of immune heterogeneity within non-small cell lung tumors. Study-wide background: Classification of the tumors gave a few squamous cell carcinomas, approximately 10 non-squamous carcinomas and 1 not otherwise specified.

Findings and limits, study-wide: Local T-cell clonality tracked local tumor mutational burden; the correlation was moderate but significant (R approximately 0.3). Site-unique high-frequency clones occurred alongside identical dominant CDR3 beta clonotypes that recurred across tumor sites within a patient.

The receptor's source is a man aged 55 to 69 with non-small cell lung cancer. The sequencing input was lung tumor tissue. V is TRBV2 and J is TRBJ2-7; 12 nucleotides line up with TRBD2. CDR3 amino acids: CASSGRLAGAHF. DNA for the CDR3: TGTGCCAGCAGTGGCAGACTAGCGGGAGCTCACTTC.